The 16 T cell receptor beta chains below were found in one sample sequenced in a study of T cell clonality in common variable immunodeficiency. Notes on the study in general: Fewer deletions and N-nucleotide insertions were reportedly seen in common variable immunodeficiency TCR beta sequences.

This table comes from immunoSEQ multiplex PCR, and its TCRdb copy is limited to in-frame clones, with some not included. The sample yields about 23,000 clones, without any singletons. For these receptors, no antigen is known. Source material: peripheral blood mononuclear cells. The receptor source for this set is a human donor with common variable immunodeficiency.

By share, this clone ranks as medium-sized. The read is 3 residues too short to cover the CDR3 end, so that end is filled in from the germline J gene. The chain couples TRBV18 to TRBJ2-2; 9 bases line up with TRBD1. Germline CDR1 reads KGHSH; CDR2 reads LQKENI. CDR3 size: 14 residues. V lost 6 bases, J lost 1 base, and 0 bases stayed unmatched. The CDR3 here is CASSGQGNTGELFF. The CDR3 DNA, read in part, is TGTGCCAGCTCGGGACAGGGGAACACCGGGGAG.

In its sample, this clone was seen many times. The read terminates 3 residues ahead of where the CDR3 ends, so the germline J gene completes it. The chain combines TRBV19 with TRBJ2-2, with 7 positions matching TRBD1. The V segment lost 5 bases and the J segment 0 bases; nucleotides outside the gene matches: 6. This CDR3 is 16 amino acids long. Germline V gene data show CDR1 as LNHDA and CDR2 as SQIVND (reference sequence). CDR3 protein: CASSLKTGSNTGELFF. The sequenced CDR3 bases are TGTGCCAGTAGTCTTAAGACAGGGTCGAACACCGGGGAG.

At least ten counts were recorded for this clone. Read coverage stops 3 residues before the CDR3 terminus; the germline J gene supplies the remainder. The rearrangement joins TRBV5-1 to TRBJ2-7, with 7 nucleotides matching TRBD2. V gave up 3 bases and J gave up 3 bases; unmatched junction bases: 3. Germline values: CDR1 SGHRS, CDR2 YFSETQ. CDR3 size: 13 residues. CDR3 DNA, as far as it was read: TGCGCCAGCAGCTCTACTAGCGACTACGAG. This gives the protein CASSSTSDYE. The entire CDR3 reads CASSSTSDYEQYF.

This clone occurred many times. Coverage ceases 3 residues before the CDR3 finishes, and the germline J gene fills in the end. V and J are TRBV18 and TRBJ2-7, with a tentative D call TRBD1 (6 bases). With 2 bases removed from V and 3 bases from J, the gap between germline ends came to 14 bases. CDR3 length equals 15 residues. Germline CDR1 reads KGHSH; CDR2 reads LQKENI. The part of the CDR3 DNA that was read is TGTGCCAGCTCACCAGAGAGCGTACAGGGCTACGAG. Encoded protein: CASSPESVQGYE. The full-length CDR3 reads as CASSPESVQGYEQYF.

Note on this clone: The read finishes 3 residues shy of the CDR3 end, and the germline J gene is used to complete it. The chain links TRBV7-2 to TRBJ1-1, with 7 bases matching TRBD1. Trimming cost V 3 bases and J 5 bases; bases outside gene matches: 3. Germline assignment: CDR1 SGHTA and CDR2 FQGNSA. The CDR3 totals 13 residues. This chain's CDR3 is CASSLYRGTEAFF. The sequenced CDR3 bases are TGTGCCAGCAGCTTGTACAGGGGAACTGAA.

This clone was found a few times. The CDR3 is cut off 3 residues early in the read; its end comes from the germline J gene. This chain uses TRBV6-1 with TRBJ1-3; D is uncertain. The CDR3 length is 15 residues. CDR1 MNHNS and CDR2 SASEGT come from the germline V gene. V dropped 4 bases and J dropped 0 bases, with 10 bases sitting between them. CDR3 amino acids: CASSASQDSGNTIYF. Partial CDR3 DNA: TGTGCCAGCAGTGCATCACAAGACTCTGGAAACACC.

Regarding this clone: The read terminates 3 residues before the CDR3 end, so the remaining end is supplied by the germline J gene. The V call is TRBV29-1, the J call TRBJ2-3; 7 bases are a match to TRBD1. V lost 7 bases, J lost 0 bases, and 19 bases stayed unmatched. CDR1 SQVTM and CDR2 ANQGSEA come from the germline V gene. The CDR3 consists of 18 residues. The sequenced CDR3 bases are TGCAGCGCCTCCGGGACAGCGACCTCCGGTGCGAGCACAGATACG. It specifies CSASGTATSGASTDT. The full CDR3 protein is CSASGTATSGASTDTQYF.

This clone was picked up a small number of times. At one of its ends the junction is not consistent with the germline gene, which may arise from a read error. The missing CDR3 end, 3 residues past where the read stops, is filled in from the germline J gene. The V gene is TRBV2, the J gene TRBJ1-1; D might be TRBD1 (5 bases). The CDR3 length is 12 residues. Germline CDR1 is SNHLY and CDR2 is FYNNEI. The DNA read from the CDR3 is TGTGCCAGCGCCCGACAGAACGCTGAA. It encodes CASARQNAE. The full CDR3 sequence reads CASARQNAEAFF. Based on the CDR3 plus reference TRBV2 and TRBJ1-1, the full variable domain is EPEVTQTPSHQVTQMGQEVILRCVPISNHLYFYWYRQILGQKVEFLVSFYNNEISEKSEIFDDQFSVERPDGSNFTLKIRSTKLEDSAMYFCASARQNAEAFFGQGTRLTVV.

With respect to this clone: The sequenced fragment ends 3 residues before the CDR3 boundary, so the rest is inferred from the germline J gene. The rearrangement uses TRBV2 and TRBJ1-2; D possibly corresponds to TRBD1 (6 bases). The CDR3 has 16 amino acids. V gave up 2 bases and J gave up 6 bases, with 19 bases separating them. CDR1 SNHLY and CDR2 FYNNEI come from the germline V gene. The CDR3 sequence: CASSELKRTGKNGYTF. The DNA read from the CDR3 is TGTGCCAGCAGTGAATTAAAGCGTACAGGGAAGAATGGC.

This clone was recorded many times. CDR3 DNA, as far as it was read: TGTGCCAGCAGCTCCCAGACAGGGCGGGACACTGAA. It encodes CASSSQTGRDTE. The entire CDR3 sequence reads CASSSQTGRDTEAFF. V gene TRBV7-2 combines with J gene TRBJ1-1, with 7 bases lining up with TRBD1. The read stops 3 residues short of the end of the CDR3; the missing end is completed from the germline J gene. Germline V gene sequence: CDR1 SGHTA, CDR2 FQGNSA. Trimming cost V 4 bases and J 3 bases; bases outside gene matches: 8. The CDR3 is made up of 15 amino acids. The complete variable domain, with remaining parts taken from reference TRBV7-2 and TRBJ1-1, reads GAGVSQSPSNKVTEKGKDVELRCDPISGHTALYWYRQSLGQGLEFLIYFQGNSAPDKSGLPSDRFSAERTGGSVSTLTIQRTQQEDSAVYLCASSSQTGRDTEAFFGQGTRLTVV.

About this clone itself: At one end the junction does not follow the germline gene, possibly because of a read error. The read ends 3 residues early relative to the CDR3; the germline J gene fills the gap. The chain links TRBV18 to TRBJ2-5; the match to TRBD2 covers 8 bases. Germline-derived CDR1 and CDR2 are KGHSH and LQKENI. This CDR3 is built from 17 residues. CDR3 sequence: CVSSPQVVAGYQETQYF. Incomplete CDR3 DNA: TGTGTCAGCTCACCACAGGTAGTAGCGGGGTACCAAGAGACC.

As for this clone: The sequenced fragment ends 3 residues before the CDR3 boundary, so the rest is inferred from the germline J gene. The chain employs TRBV19 and TRBJ1-1; D gene ambiguous. V was trimmed by 11 bases and J by 1 base, leaving 17 bases between them. There are 14 residues in the CDR3. Germline V CDR1 and CDR2: LNHDA, SQIVND (reference sequence). CDR3 protein: CACRLGRGNTEAFF. CDR3 bases read: TGTGCCTGCCGTCTAGGGCGGGGGAACACTGAA.

In this sample, this clone turned up a few times. Read data end 3 residues before the CDR3 end; the end is taken from the germline J gene. The V call is TRBV19, the J call TRBJ2-7, with a weak D call TRBD2 (6 bases). With 3 bases removed from V and 0 bases from J, the gap between germline ends came to 12 bases. In germline, CDR1 is LNHDA, CDR2 SQIVND (reference sequence). The CDR3 sequence is 15 residues long. The CDR3 sequence is CASSMVAESSYEQYF. CDR3 bases read: TGTGCCAGTAGTATGGTAGCGGAAAGCTCCTACGAG.

This clone was detected a few times. The CDR3 goes on 3 residues after the read ends, and that part is filled in from the germline J gene. This chain uses TRBV18 with TRBJ1-2; D may be TRBD1 (5 bases). CDR3 length equals 13 residues. Trimming took off 3 bases at V and 6 bases at J, with 11 bases between the two ends. Germline lookup yields CDR1 KGHSH and CDR2 LQKENI. CDR3 DNA, as far as it was read: TGTGCCAGCTCACCTCAGGGATCCCATGGC. Translation: CASSPQGSHG. The entire CDR3 is CASSPQGSHGYTF.

This clone showed up many times. The CDR3 end lies 3 residues beyond the end of the read and is filled in from the germline J gene. The chain couples TRBV19 to TRBJ2-3, with 13 bases that match TRBD2. The CDR3 runs to 17 residues. Germline V CDR1 and CDR2: LNHDA, SQIVND (reference sequence). Trimming removed 5 bases from V and 0 bases from J; junction bases left unmatched: 5. CDR3: CASSLGGLAGSTDTQYF. Incomplete CDR3 DNA: TGTGCCAGTAGTCTTGGGGGACTAGCGGGGAGCACAGATACG.

This clone was recorded many times. The read ends 3 residues before the CDR3 terminus; that terminus is restored from the germline J gene. The V call is TRBV14, the J call TRBJ2-7; 7 nucleotides line up with TRBD2. Germline V gene sequence: CDR1 SGHDN, CDR2 FVKESK. With 4 bases clipped from V and 4 bases from J, the junction kept 7 bases outside the gene matches. The CDR3 contains 14 residues. The sequenced part of the CDR3 DNA is TGTGCCAGCAGCCGAGGGACTACCACATACGAG. Protein: CASSRGTTTYE. The CDR3, in full, reads CASSRGTTTYEQYF.